This is a list of T cell receptor beta chains from one sample in a study of cytomegalovirus exposure and HLA in healthy donors. Only in-frame clones appear in the TCRdb table, and some are missing; sequencing was by immunoSEQ multiplex PCR. The sample records some 120,000 clones, roughly 90% being singletons. Sequencing was performed on PBMCs. The receptors come from a man aged 25-40 years in good health and CMV-seronegative. Each CDR3 is given with its conserved first and last residue. The D gene is left open where the match is weak. Clone size is not always given. Where it is, it says once, few, many or a class for expanded clones.

D gene: TRBD1; clone size: -; V gene: TRBV5-1; J gene: TRBJ1-4; CDR3 protein: CASSSQDRDDEKLFF; CDR3 DNA: TGCGCCAGCAGCTCCCAGGACAGGGATGACGAAAAACTGTTTTTT
D gene: -; clone size: -; V gene: TRBV7-2; J gene: TRBJ1-5; CDR3 protein: CASSLLGGPSNQPQHF; CDR3 DNA: TGTGCCAGCAGCTTATTAGGAGGGCCGAGCAATCAGCCCCAGCATTTT
D gene: TRBD2; clone size: -; V gene: TRBV10-2; J gene: TRBJ2-1; CDR3 protein: CASSDLSVAGGSNEQFF; CDR3 DNA: TGCGCCAGCAGTGATCTATCTGTTGCGGGAGGCTCCAATGAGCAGTTCTTC
D gene: TRBD1; clone size: -; V gene: TRBV6-6; J gene: TRBJ1-1; CDR3 protein: CASSHRTGNTEAFF; CDR3 DNA: TGTGCCAGCAGTCACCGGACAGGGAACACTGAAGCTTTCTTT
D gene: -; clone size: few; V gene: TRBV7-2; J gene: TRBJ1-2; CDR3 protein: CASSLGTGYGYTF; CDR3 DNA: TGTGCCAGCAGCTTAGGAACAGGGTATGGCTACACCTTC
D gene: -; clone size: -; V gene: TRBV6-1; J gene: TRBJ2-7; CDR3 protein: CASSEGRTSPLF; CDR3 DNA: TGTGCCAGCAGTGAAGGGAGAACTAGCCCCCTCTTC
D gene: -; clone size: -; V gene: TRBV5-1; J gene: TRBJ2-3; CDR3 protein: CASSLQGYVADTQYF; CDR3 DNA: TGCGCCAGCAGCTTACAGGGATACGTGGCAGATACGCAGTATTTT
D gene: -; clone size: -; V gene: TRBV9; J gene: TRBJ2-3; CDR3 protein: CASSLHREDSTDTQYF; CDR3 DNA: TGTGCCAGCAGCTTACATAGAGAGGATAGCACAGATACGCAGTATTTT
D gene: TRBD1; clone size: -; V gene: TRBV2; J gene: TRBJ1-4; CDR3 protein: CASNGQGLNEKLFF; CDR3 DNA: TGTGCCAGCAATGGACAGGGACTTAATGAAAAACTGTTTTTT
D gene: TRBD1; clone size: once; V gene: TRBV29-1; J gene: TRBJ1-5; CDR3 protein: CSVVPGTGENQPQHF; CDR3 DNA: TGCAGCGTAGTGCCGGGAACAGGGGAAAATCAGCCCCAGCATTTT
D gene: -; clone size: -; V gene: TRBV7-9; J gene: TRBJ2-7; CDR3 protein: CASSPPGYEQYF; CDR3 DNA: TGTGCCAGCAGCCCCCCAGGTTACGAGCAGTACTTC
D gene: TRBD1; clone size: -; V gene: TRBV30; J gene: TRBJ1-2; CDR3 protein: CAWSVYTGTGAPNYGYTF; CDR3 DNA: TGTGCCTGGAGTGTTTATACCGGGACAGGGGCGCCTAACTATGGCTACACCTTC
D gene: TRBD2; clone size: -; V gene: TRBV7-9; J gene: TRBJ2-3; CDR3 protein: CAGTSGSDTQYF; CDR3 DNA: TGTGCCGGGACTAGCGGGAGTGATACGCAGTATTTT
D gene: TRBD1; clone size: few; V gene: TRBV19; J gene: TRBJ1-5; CDR3 protein: CASSPFEGGGQPQHF; CDR3 DNA: TGTGCCAGTAGTCCTTTTGAAGGGGGCGGTCAGCCCCAGCATTTT
D gene: TRBD1; clone size: few; V gene: TRBV25-1; J gene: TRBJ1-2; CDR3 protein: CASSVTGTGTPSTF; CDR3 DNA: TGTGCCAGCAGTGTTACCGGGACAGGGACCCCGTCGACCTTC
D gene: TRBD1; clone size: -; V gene: TRBV5-4; J gene: TRBJ2-1; CDR3 protein: CASSLIGYKPGQGYNEQFF; CDR3 DNA: TGTGCCAGCAGCTTGATTGGGTACAAACCGGGACAGGGGTACAATGAGCAGTTCTTC
D gene: -; clone size: -; V gene: TRBV18; J gene: TRBJ2-1; CDR3 protein: CASSRLAPYNEQFF; CDR3 DNA: TGTGCCAGCTCACGGCTAGCGCCCTACAATGAGCAGTTCTTC
D gene: TRBD2; clone size: -; V gene: TRBV5-1; J gene: TRBJ2-7; CDR3 protein: CASRRTGGTQESEQYF; CDR3 DNA: TGCGCCAGCAGACGGACCGGGGGGACTCAAGAGTCGGAGCAGTACTTC
D gene: TRBD1; clone size: -; V gene: TRBV5-1; J gene: TRBJ2-7; CDR3 protein: CASSWEQGGEQYF; CDR3 DNA: TGCGCCAGCAGCTGGGAACAGGGGGGCGAGCAGTACTTC
D gene: -; clone size: few; V gene: TRBV10-3; J gene: TRBJ2-3; CDR3 protein: CAITQTGDTQYF; CDR3 DNA: TGTGCCATCACTCAGACTGGGGATACGCAGTATTTT
D gene: -; clone size: -; V gene: TRBV4-2; J gene: TRBJ1-3; CDR3 protein: CASSTRGPNPGNTIYF; CDR3 DNA: TGTGCCAGCAGCACCCGCGGCCCGAACCCAGGAAACACCATATATTTT
D gene: -; clone size: few; V gene: TRBV2; J gene: TRBJ1-1; CDR3 protein: CASRAQVIGEAFF; CDR3 DNA: TGTGCCAGCAGGGCTCAGGTGATTGGTGAAGCTTTCTTT
D gene: TRBD2; clone size: -; V gene: TRBV29-1; J gene: TRBJ2-4; CDR3 protein: CSVEVGLAGTKNIQYF; CDR3 DNA: TGCAGCGTTGAGGTAGGACTAGCGGGCACCAAAAACATTCAGTACTTC
D gene: -; clone size: -; V gene: TRBV29-1; J gene: TRBJ2-1; CDR3 protein: CSAKIRGEQFF; CDR3 DNA: TGCAGCGCCAAAATAAGAGGAGAGCAGTTCTTC
D gene: -; clone size: -; V gene: TRBV18; J gene: TRBJ2-1; CDR3 protein: CASSPPLTRLEQFF; CDR3 DNA: TGTGCCAGCTCACCACCGCTGACTAGACTTGAGCAGTTCTTC
D gene: TRBD1; clone size: -; V gene: TRBV6-5; J gene: TRBJ1-5; CDR3 protein: CASSQGGNQPQHF; CDR3 DNA: TGTGCCAGCAGTCAGGGGGGCAATCAGCCCCAGCATTTT
D gene: -; clone size: -; V gene: TRBV19; J gene: TRBJ2-7; CDR3 protein: CASSIGNYGTLNEQYF; CDR3 DNA: TGTGCCAGTAGTATAGGGAATTACGGGACACTGAACGAGCAGTACTTC
D gene: TRBD1; clone size: -; V gene: TRBV2; J gene: TRBJ1-1; CDR3 protein: CASSGTKQGAHTEAFF; CDR3 DNA: TGTGCCAGCAGCGGGACAAAACAGGGGGCGCACACTGAAGCTTTCTTT
D gene: TRBD2; clone size: -; V gene: TRBV4-3; J gene: TRBJ2-1; CDR3 protein: CASSQEERTSGESSYNEQFF; CDR3 DNA: TGCGCCAGCAGCCAAGAGGAAAGGACTAGCGGGGAAAGCTCCTACAATGAGCAGTTCTTC